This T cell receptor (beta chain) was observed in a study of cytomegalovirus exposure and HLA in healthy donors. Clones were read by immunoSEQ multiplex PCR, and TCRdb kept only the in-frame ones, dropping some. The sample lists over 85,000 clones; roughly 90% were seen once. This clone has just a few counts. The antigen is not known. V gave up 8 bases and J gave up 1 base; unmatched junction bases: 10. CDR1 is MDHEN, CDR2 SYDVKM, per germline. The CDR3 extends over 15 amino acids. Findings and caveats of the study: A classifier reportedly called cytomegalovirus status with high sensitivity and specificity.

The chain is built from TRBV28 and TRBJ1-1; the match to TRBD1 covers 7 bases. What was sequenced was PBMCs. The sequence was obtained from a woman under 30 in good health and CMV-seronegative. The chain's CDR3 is CASRLQGNANTEAFF. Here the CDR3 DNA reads TGTGCCAGCCGCTTACAGGGGAACGCGAACACTGAAGCTTTCTTT.